The next 5 T cell receptor beta chains were all read from a single sample in a study of graft-versus-host responses after intestinal transplantation. No cognate antigen is known for these TCRs. Method: immunoSEQ multiplex PCR; TCRdb's copy keeps in-frame clones and lacks some. The sample includes more than 100,000 clones, 90% to 95% seen only once; the top ten take more than 0.1%. The source was unstimulated CD4+ T cells sorted from spleen or lymph node cells, collected before intestinal transplant. The receptors here all came from a human donor who received an intestinal transplant.

This chain joins TRBV29-1 and TRBJ1-2; 9 positions agree with TRBD1. J lost 8 bases, V lost 4 bases, and 8 bases had no gene match. The CDR3 covers 13 residues. Germline-derived CDR1 and CDR2 are SQVTM and ANQGSEA. The CDR3 nucleotides read TGCAGCGTTGGGGAACAGGGGGCGGGGGGCTACACCTTC. This codes for CSVGEQGAGGYTF.

The J gene is TRBJ2-3, the V gene TRBV10-3; D call uncertain. Trimming cost V 11 bases and J 1 base, with 10 bases left between them. The CDR3 covers 12 residues. Germline CDR1 ENHRY, CDR2 SYGVKD. The DNA of the CDR3 is TGTGCCTCAACTGGGCGCACAGATACGCAGTATTTT. Translation gives CASTGRTDTQYF.

The J gene is TRBJ2-7, the V gene TRBV20-1; D gene unclear. There are 11 residues in the CDR3. Trimming cost V 3 bases and J 1 base, with 4 bases left between them. Per germline, CDR1 DFQATT and CDR2 SNEGSKA (reference sequence). CDR3 residues: CSARPSYEQYF. In DNA form, the CDR3 reads TGCAGTGCTAGGCCATCCTACGAGCAGTACTTC.

The chain has TRBV11-2 and TRBJ1-2, with a possible D match to TRBD1 (6 bases). Deletions cut 5 bases from V and 2 bases from J, with 9 bases between. This CDR3 spans 13 amino acids. Germline lookup yields CDR1 SGHAT and CDR2 FQNNGV. The CDR3 here is CASSVDSNYGYTF. The DNA of the CDR3 is TGTGCCAGCAGCGTGGACAGCAACTATGGCTACACCTTC.

This chain links TRBV30 with TRBJ2-5, with D possibly called TRBD1 or TRBD2 (6 bases each). Between the trimmed V and J ends, which lost 2 bases and 6 bases, there was a span of 22 bases. Germline lookup yields CDR1 GTSNPN and CDR2 SVGIG (reference sequence). The CDR3 is 16 residues long. CDR3: CAWSSSPFRGAKTQYF. CDR3 DNA: TGTGCCTGGAGTTCATCCCCCTTTAGGGGGGCGAAGACCCAGTACTTC.